This T cell receptor beta chain was found in a study of cytomegalovirus exposure and HLA in healthy donors. Vbeta (60) and Jbeta (13) primers were used in the PCR. Clones were read by immunoSEQ multiplex PCR, and TCRdb kept only the in-frame ones, dropping some. The sample consists of around 250,000 clones, approximately 81% of them appearing once. Despite likely unrecorded immune exposures, the donors were nominally healthy at the time of sampling. The V end was cut by 2 bases, the J end by 6 bases, with 10 bases between. Germline-derived CDR1 and CDR2 are SGHDN and FVKESK. CDR3 length: 13 residues. Comments on this clone: Its specificity is unknown.

Study findings and constraints: The study dropped some indistinguishable V segments, TRBV6-2 and TRBV6-3 among them. A list of 164 TCR beta chains associated with cytomegalovirus was given.

The sequencing sample was made of PBMCs. This sequence joins TRBV14 and TRBJ1-1; D might be TRBD1 (6 bases). This TCR derives from a woman aged 55-75 years in good health and CMV-seropositive. The CDR3 DNA is TGTGCCAGCAGCCAATACAGGGTCTCTGAAGCTTTCTTT. Translating it yields CASSQYRVSEAFF. The complete variable domain, with remaining parts taken from reference TRBV14 and TRBJ1-1, reads EAGVTQFPSHSVIEKGQTVTLRCDPISGHDNLYWYRRVMGKEIKFLLHFVKESKQDESGMPNNRFLAERTGGTYSTLKVQPAELEDSGVYFCASSQYRVSEAFFGQGTRLTVV.